Sequencing of this T cell receptor beta chain was carried out in a study of cytomegalovirus exposure and HLA in healthy donors. Germline assignment: CDR1 SGHDN and CDR2 FVKESK. This CDR3 has 12 residues. V gave up 4 bases and J gave up 4 bases, with 8 bases separating them. Study conclusions and caveats: Among TCR beta chains, those listed as cytomegalovirus-associated numbered approximately 150. One later analysis, an examination of the 100 to 150 validation repertoires, found that first-cohort TCR clusters tended to co-occur in them. Reports credit the classifier with highly specific, highly sensitive diagnosis of cytomegalovirus status. Rarity marked most TCR sequences, yet some public TCRs occurred in many donors.

The sample holds a few counts of this clone. Its antigen is still unknown. Measured with immunoSEQ multiplex PCR; TCRdb has only the in-frame clones, and not every one. The data show 150,000 to 200,000 clones, roughly nine tenths seen once. The material sequenced was PBMCs. This clonotype was sampled from a woman in her twenties or thirties in good health and CMV-seronegative. V usage is TRBV14 and J usage is TRBJ2-7; D remains unclear. The DNA for the CDR3 is TGTGCCAGCAGCCGAGCTTGGTACGAGCAGTACTTC. Amino acids: CASSRAWYEQYF.